The table lists the clone carrying this TCR beta chain with many counts. Its antigen is unknown. V shed 4 bases and J 5 bases; nucleotides not matched to a gene: 8. Looked up from germline, CDR1 is SGHRS and CDR2 is YFSETQ. The CDR3 totals 14 residues. This sample stems from a study of blood T cells in healthy people across ages. For the second PCR, which ran for about 6 to 11 cycles, a sample-barcoded 5' primer and a J-beta primer mix were used. MiXCR was run by TCRdb on the 5' RACE reads, yielding one entry per CDR3 protein. This table holds about 1.6 million distinct CDR3 sequences, around 35% found once. Regarding the study as a whole: It was not possible, with unsorted PBMCs, to conclusively compare naive and antigen-experienced cells.

The gene calls are TRBV5-1 and TRBJ2-7; 8 positions agree with TRBD1. Material for sequencing was blood. This TCR came from a woman in her thirties in good health. CDR3 sequence reads: CASSPGQGRDEQYF. DNA of the CDR3: TGCGCCAGCAGCCCAGGACAGGGCAGGGACGAGCAGTACTTC.